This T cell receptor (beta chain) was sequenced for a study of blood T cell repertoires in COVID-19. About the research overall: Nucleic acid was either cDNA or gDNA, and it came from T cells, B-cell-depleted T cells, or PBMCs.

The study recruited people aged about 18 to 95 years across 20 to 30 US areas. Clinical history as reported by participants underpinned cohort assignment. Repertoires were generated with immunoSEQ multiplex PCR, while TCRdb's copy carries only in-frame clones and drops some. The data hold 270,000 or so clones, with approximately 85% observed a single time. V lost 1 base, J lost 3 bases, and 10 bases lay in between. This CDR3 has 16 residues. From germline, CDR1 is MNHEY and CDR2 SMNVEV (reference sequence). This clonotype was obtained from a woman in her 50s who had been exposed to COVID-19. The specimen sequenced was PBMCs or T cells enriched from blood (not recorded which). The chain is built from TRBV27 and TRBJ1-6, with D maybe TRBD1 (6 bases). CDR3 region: CASSLFGQFYNSPLHF. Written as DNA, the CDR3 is TGTGCCAGCAGTTTATTCGGACAGTTCTATAATTCACCCCTCCACTTT.